The next 28 T cell receptor beta chains were all read from a single sample in a study of cytomegalovirus exposure and HLA in healthy donors. PCR was performed using 60 Vbeta and 13 Jbeta primers. Sequenced by immunoSEQ multiplex PCR; TCRdb stores in-frame clones only, minus some. Seen here are around 120,000 clones, approximately 15% observed once, and the top ten hold under 2.5%. What was sequenced was PBMCs. The receptors come from a woman younger than 35 in good health and CMV-seronegative.

The chain carries TRBV29-1 and TRBJ2-5, with TRBD1 matching 11 bases. TRBJ2-7 explains the end of the DNA better; the J call may be wrong. The CDR3 runs 17 residues. Germline values: CDR1 SQVTM, CDR2 ANQGSEA. The chain's CDR3 is CSVGYRDRGKGSYEQYF. CDR3 nucleotides: TGCAGCGTTGGCTATCGGGACAGGGGGAAAGGCTCCTACGAGCAGTACTTC.

V gene TRBV11-2 combines with J gene TRBJ2-7; possibly TRBD1 for D (6 bases). CDR3 size: 15 residues. V dropped 0 bases and J dropped 5 bases, with 14 bases sitting between them. Germline CDR1 reads SGHAT; CDR2 reads FQNNGV. As DNA, the CDR3 is TGTGCCAGCAGCTTAGATCGGGCAGGGGTTAACGAGCAGTACTTC. It specifies CASSLDRAGVNEQYF.

The V gene is TRBV28, the J gene TRBJ1-4; weak D call: TRBD1 (6 bases). The CDR3 sequence is 16 residues long. CDR1 MDHEN and CDR2 SYDVKM come from the germline V gene. V lost 3 bases and J lost 8, with 19 bases in between. CDR3 in DNA: TGTGCCAGCAGTTTTGCAGTACAGGGTTTGCGGGAAAAACTGTTTTTT. Its protein is CASSFAVQGLREKLFF.

The chain employs TRBV28 and TRBJ1-1; D is unclear. The germline V gene encodes CDR1 MDHEN and CDR2 SYDVKM. V dropped 3 bases and J dropped 5 bases, with 13 bases sitting between them. This CDR3 comprises 14 residues. The CDR3 nucleotides are TGTGCCAGCAGTTTTACAATCCGCGGAACTGAAGCTTTCTTT. Its protein is CASSFTIRGTEAFF.

This clone was counted between two and nine times. Different DNA sequences within this sample yield the same CDR3. The chain has TRBV5-1 and TRBJ2-3; 9 nucleotides agree with TRBD1. J gave up 6 bases and V 4 bases, and 6 bases lay outside the gene matches. The CDR3 length is 14 residues. CDR1 is SGHRS, CDR2 YFSETQ, per germline. As DNA, the CDR3 is TGCGCCAGCAGCCCCGGGACAGGGAGCGATACGCAGTATTTT. This sequence encodes CASSPGTGSDTQYF.

The gene calls are TRBV29-1 and TRBJ2-7, with D maybe TRBD1 (6 bases). The germline V gene encodes CDR1 SQVTM and CDR2 ANQGSEA. This CDR3 spans 13 amino acids. The V and J ends lost 3 bases and 7 bases respectively, with 16 bases between them. The CDR3 coding sequence is TGCAGCGTTGACGGCAGGGGATCAGCAGAGCAGTACTTC. Its protein is CSVDGRGSAEQYF.

The chain uses TRBV28 and TRBJ2-7; TRBD1 might be the D (5 bases). The CDR3 covers 15 residues. V lost 5 bases, J lost 1 base, and 15 bases lay in between. CDR1 and CDR2 from the germline V gene are MDHEN and SYDVKM. Here the CDR3 DNA reads TGTGCCAGCAGTACCACCCACAGGATATCCTACGAGCAGTACTTC. It codes for CASSTTHRISYEQYF.

The chain has TRBV4-1 and TRBJ1-2, with D hard to call. This CDR3 is built from 15 residues. Trimming took 5 bases from V and 7 from J, leaving 20 bases between them. Germline V CDR1 and CDR2: MGHRA, YSYEKL. The CDR3 bases are TGCGCCAGCAGCGGAAACGTGGCCCCCCGGGGTGGCTACACCTTC. The encoded protein is CASSGNVAPRGGYTF.

This clone turned up a few times. The V call is TRBV27, the J call TRBJ2-1, with 7 bases matching TRBD2. J gave up 4 bases and V 2 bases, and 2 bases lay outside the gene matches. The CDR3 has 14 amino acids. The germline V gene encodes CDR1 MNHEY and CDR2 SMNVEV (reference sequence). The DNA of the CDR3 is TGTGCCAGCAGTTTAGGGGACTATTACAATGAGCAGTTCTTC. Its protein is CASSLGDYYNEQFF.

This clone was observed a few times. The gene calls are TRBV2 and TRBJ2-2; 11 bases are a match to TRBD1. The trim removed 7 bases at V and 7 bases at J, leaving 5 bases unmatched. CDR1 and CDR2 from the germline V gene are SNHLY and FYNNEI. The CDR3 extends over 14 amino acids. The DNA of the CDR3 is TGTGCCAGCATGGACAGGGGGCGCGTCGGGGAGCTGTTTTTT. Residues: CASMDRGRVGELFF. The whole variable domain, filled in from reference TRBV2 and TRBJ2-2, reads EPEVTQTPSHQVTQMGQEVILRCVPISNHLYFYWYRQILGQKVEFLVSFYNNEISEKSEIFDDQFSVERPDGSNFTLKIRSTKLEDSAMYFCASMDRGRVGELFFGEGSRLTVL.

The V gene is TRBV5-1, the J gene TRBJ2-5, with 7 bases fitting TRBD2. Germline V gives CDR1 SGHRS, CDR2 YFSETQ. The ends lost 5 bases at V and 5 bases at J; junction bases unmatched: 6. The CDR3 loop spans 13 amino acids. Written as DNA, the CDR3 is TGCGCCAGCAGTCGGACTAGAGGGGAGACCCAGTACTTC. Protein: CASSRTRGETQYF.

This clone was recorded a few times. This chain uses TRBV7-6 with TRBJ1-2; D is perhaps TRBD1 (6 bases). CDR1 and CDR2 from the germline V gene are SGHVS and FNYEAQ. CDR3 length: 12 residues. V lost 5 bases and J lost 6, with 10 bases in between. In nucleotides, the CDR3 is TGTGCCAGCAGCGCGGACAGCCATGGCTACACCTTC. It is translated as CASSADSHGYTF.

This clone has a handful of counts. The chain is built from TRBV28 and TRBJ2-7; D may be TRBD1 (5 bases). CDR1 and CDR2 (germline): MDHEN, SYDVKM. The V gene lost 7 bases and the J gene lost 0 bases, with 13 bases spanning the gap. The CDR3 totals 14 residues. The CDR3 reads CASTAAGNSYEQYF. The CDR3 DNA follows: TGTGCCAGCACGGCGGCAGGGAACTCCTACGAGCAGTACTTC.

CDR3 amino acids: CASSSGETQYF. The CDR3 bases are TGTGCCAGCAGCTCAGGGGAGACCCAGTACTTC. This chain connects TRBV7-6 to TRBJ2-5; D is possibly TRBD1 (5 bases). CDR3 length: 11 residues. The germline V gene encodes CDR1 SGHVS and CDR2 FNYEAQ. V shed 4 bases and J shed 5 bases, with 5 bases lying between them.

This clone was counted between two and nine times. The genes are TRBV28 and TRBJ1-1; D call uncertain. Germline V gives CDR1 MDHEN, CDR2 SYDVKM. The CDR3 has 14 amino acids. V was clipped by 6 bases and J by 6 bases, with 17 bases between them. The CDR3: CASSLPFWAAEAFF. Written as DNA, the CDR3 is TGTGCCAGCAGCTTACCGTTCTGGGCCGCTGAAGCTTTCTTT.

The V and J genes are TRBV27 and TRBJ2-5; the match to TRBD2 covers 8 bases. Looked up from germline, CDR1 is MNHEY and CDR2 is SMNVEV (reference sequence). V shed 5 bases and J 4 bases; nucleotides not matched to a gene: 9. This CDR3 region has 15 residues. The CDR3 region is CASSPGGGARETQYF. The CDR3, as DNA: TGTGCCAGCAGTCCGGGGGGGGGAGCTCGAGAGACCCAGTACTTC.

This clone was recorded a few times. V is TRBV28 and J is TRBJ2-3; a weak D match, TRBD1 (6 bases). V was cut by 5 bases and J by 2 bases, with 14 bases left in between. The CDR3 consists of 15 residues. Germline V gene data show CDR1 as MDHEN and CDR2 as SYDVKM. This chain's CDR3 is CASSTFTGPTDTQYF. The CDR3 bases are TGTGCCAGCAGTACGTTCACAGGGCCCACAGATACGCAGTATTTT. Based on the CDR3 plus reference TRBV28 and TRBJ2-3, the full variable domain is DVKVTQSSRYLVKRTGEKVFLECVQDMDHENMFWYRQDPGLGLRLIYFSYDVKMKEKGDIPEGYSVSREKKERFSLILESASTNQTSMYLCASSTFTGPTDTQYFGPGTRLTVL.

The rearrangement uses TRBV6-6 and TRBJ2-5; 13 bases line up with TRBD2. The CDR3 sequence is 16 residues long. J gave up 3 bases and V 6 bases, and 7 bases lay outside the gene matches. Germline V gives CDR1 MNHNY, CDR2 SVGAGI (reference sequence). In nucleotides, the CDR3 is TGTGCCAGCAGGGGAGGACTAGCGGGAGCGGAAGAGACCCAGTACTTC. Protein product: CASRGGLAGAEETQYF.

The CDR3 region has the DNA TGCGCCAGCACTACGGACAGTGAAGAGACCCAGTACTTC. It is translated as CASTTDSEETQYF. The chain uses TRBV5-1 and TRBJ2-5; possibly TRBD1 for D (6 bases). V lost 6 bases and J 3 bases, leaving 12 bases between the germline ends. Germline assignment: CDR1 SGHRS and CDR2 YFSETQ. The CDR3 runs to 13 residues.

V is TRBV28 and J is TRBJ1-1, with D perhaps TRBD1 (6 bases). The length of the CDR3 is 13 residues. Trimming removed 5 bases from V and 5 bases from J, with 12 bases in between. The V gene's germline CDR1 is MDHEN and CDR2 SYDVKM. In nucleotides, the CDR3 is TGTGCCAGCAGTCCCAGGGGTAGAACTGAAGCTTTCTTT. Translated, it gives CASSPRGRTEAFF.

This clone has ten or more counts. The chain employs TRBV30 and TRBJ1-3, with D possibly being TRBD1 (5 bases). V was shortened by 3 bases and J by 0 bases, with 12 bases between the two germline ends. Germline CDR1 reads GTSNPN; CDR2 reads SVGIG (reference sequence). The CDR3 covers 15 residues. The CDR3 protein is CAWSRDSGSGNTIYF. In DNA, the CDR3 is TGTGCCTGGAGCCGGGACTCGGGCTCTGGAAACACCATATATTTT.

This clone came up a few times. The chain combines TRBV7-6 with TRBJ1-4, with D tentatively TRBD1 (5 bases). The CDR3 has 16 amino acids. Germline V lookup: CDR1 SGHVS, CDR2 FNYEAQ. Trimming pared 2 bases from V and 0 bases from J, leaving 10 bases between. The CDR3 reads CASSLRTPATNEKLFF. CDR3 in DNA: TGTGCCAGCAGCTTAAGGACACCTGCAACTAATGAAAAACTGTTTTTT.

A word on this clone: One end of the junction does not line up with germline, which may come from a read error. The chain employs TRBV7-9 and TRBJ2-1; D is possibly TRBD1 (8 bases). The CDR3 is 14 residues long. Per germline, CDR1 SEHNR and CDR2 FQNEAQ (reference sequence). CDR3 in amino acids: CAGRGLAAYNEQFF. Written as DNA, the CDR3 is TGTGCCGGCAGGGGGCTAGCGGCCTACAATGAGCAGTTCTTC. Full variable domain (missing parts from reference TRBV7-9 and TRBJ2-1): DTGVSQNPRHKITKRGQNVTFRCDPISEHNRLYWYRQTLGQGPEFLTYFQNEAQLEKSRLLSDRFSAERPKGSFSTLEIQRTEQGDSAMYLCAGRGLAAYNEQFFGPGTRLTVL.

The rearrangement joins TRBV30 to TRBJ1-5; D gene unclear. CDR1 is GTSNPN, CDR2 SVGIG, per germline (reference sequence). V lost 0 bases, J lost 1 base, and 13 bases lay in between. The CDR3 length is 16 residues. In nucleotides, the CDR3 is TGTGCCTGGAGTGTAGGGCTTGGACTGAGCAATCAGCCCCAGCATTTT. It translates to CAWSVGLGLSNQPQHF.

This clone was seen only a few times. This rearrangement joins TRBV19 to TRBJ1-2, with no clear D. CDR1 and CDR2 (germline): LNHDA, SQIVND (reference sequence). The CDR3 spans 12 residues. Trimming took 6 bases from V and 4 from J, leaving 9 bases between them. The CDR3 here is CASSTDCYGYTF. In DNA, the CDR3 is TGTGCCAGTAGCACGGACTGCTATGGCTACACCTTC. Filled out from reference TRBV19 and TRBJ1-2, the complete variable domain reads DGGITQSPKYLFRKEGQNVTLSCEQNLNHDAMYWYRQDPGQGLRLIYYSQIVNDFQKGDIAEGYSVSREKKESFPLTVTSAQKNPTAFYLCASSTDCYGYTFGSGTRLTVV.

The chain combines TRBV6-6 with TRBJ2-5; TRBD1 aligns across 7 bases. CDR1 is MNHNY, CDR2 SVGAGI, per germline (reference sequence). J lost 4 bases, V lost 7 bases, and 6 bases had no gene match. CDR3 length: 13 residues. CDR3 residues: CASKNHRGETQYF. CDR3 bases: TGTGCCAGCAAGAATCACAGGGGAGAGACCCAGTACTTC.

The chain links TRBV30 to TRBJ2-3; TRBD2 aligns across 8 bases. V shed 4 bases, J shed 3 bases, and the junction held 3 bases outside the gene matches. This CDR3 has 13 amino acids. The V gene's germline CDR1 is GTSNPN and CDR2 SVGIG (reference sequence). CDR3 in amino acids: CAWTGGGTDTQYF. The CDR3 DNA follows: TGTGCCTGGACCGGGGGGGGGACAGATACGCAGTATTTT.

This clone was seen only a few times. The V call is TRBV15, the J call TRBJ2-7, with TRBD1 matching 10 bases. After removal of 2 bases from V and 2 bases from J, the junction contained 3 bases not matched to a gene. Germline loops: CDR1 LNHNV, CDR2 YYDKDF (reference sequence). This CDR3 spans 15 amino acids. The CDR3 region is CATSRPGQGTYEQYF. CDR3 nucleotide sequence: TGTGCCACCAGCAGACCGGGACAGGGGACCTACGAGCAGTACTTC.